This TCR beta chain stems from a study of post-analysis software for immune sequencing data. The study, taken as a whole, reports: Diversity measured as normalized Chao1 was significantly lower in multiple sclerosis patients than in controls. Clustering by F measure revealed strong co-clustering among samples prepared together in one batch. Higher frequency in patients than in controls was seen for roughly five TRBV segments, with TRBV5-6, TRBV5-1 and TRBV20-1 among them.

The CDR3 has 11 residues. Details on this clonotype: The antigen is unknown. The junction does not match germline at one end; this may be a read error.

Researchers reported that TCR beta cDNA libraries carried unique molecular identifiers. The source material, roughly 0.9 to 11 million T cells, gave rise to 500,000 or so cDNA molecules. TCRdb reprocessed the PCR reads with MiXCR, giving one entry per CDR3 protein. The repertoire holds 650,000 to 850,000 distinct CDR3 sequences, with 35% to 55% as singletons. The receptor was isolated from a girl under 18 with multiple sclerosis. Sequencing used blood. The chain is built from TRBV12-3 or TRBV12-4 and TRBJ2-3; D ambiguous. For the CDR3, the DNA is TGTGCCAGCATGAGCACAGATGCGCAGTATTTT. Translating it yields CASMSTDAQYF.